This T cell receptor beta chain was identified in a study of shared T cell receptors in the human thymus. V lost 0 bases and J lost 6; bases outside the gene matches: 7. The germline V gene has CDR1 LGHNA and CDR2 YSLEER. This CDR3 spans 16 amino acids. Profiled with immunoSEQ multiplex PCR; TCRdb holds only in-frame clones, not every one. The table lists some 700,000 clones, 85% to 90% of them singletons. This sample also belongs to another study, concerning human thymus T cells. In that study: The donor group consisted of healthy Finnish infants who were having corrective surgery for congenital heart defects. Thymus was obtained from resections taken during corrective heart surgery. Thymic and blood repertoires seemed to show skewed V and J gene use. There were highly overlapping thymic repertoires among unrelated individuals, as related research reported.

V usage is TRBV4-3 and J usage is TRBJ2-2; 7 bases are shared with TRBD2. The sample comprised thymocytes. The TCR originated in a boy under three years old with a congenital heart defect. The CDR3 protein is CASSQETSAGAGELFF. CDR3 DNA: TGCGCCAGCAGCCAAGAAACTAGCGCGGGAGCCGGGGAGCTGTTTTTT.